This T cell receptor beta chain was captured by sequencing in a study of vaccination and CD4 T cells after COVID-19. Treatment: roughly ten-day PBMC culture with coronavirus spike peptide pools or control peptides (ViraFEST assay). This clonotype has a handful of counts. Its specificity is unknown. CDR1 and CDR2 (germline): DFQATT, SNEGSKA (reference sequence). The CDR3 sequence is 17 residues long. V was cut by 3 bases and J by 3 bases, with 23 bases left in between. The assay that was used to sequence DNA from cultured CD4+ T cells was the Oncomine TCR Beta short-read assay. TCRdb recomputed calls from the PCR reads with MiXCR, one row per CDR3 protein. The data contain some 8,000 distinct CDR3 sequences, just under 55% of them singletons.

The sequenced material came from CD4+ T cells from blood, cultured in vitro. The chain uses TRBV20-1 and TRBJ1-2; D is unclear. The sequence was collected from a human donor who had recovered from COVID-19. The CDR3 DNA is TGCAGTGCTAGTTCCACCGGGAACGGACTTGTGGACTATGGCTACACCTTC. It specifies CSASSTGNGLVDYGYTF.